This note documents a single TCR beta chain sequence. Its specificity is not known. All donors were healthy, and all were Caucasian. This record belongs to a study of identical twins. Broader study findings: Fewer insertions marked abundant cord blood beta clonotypes; young adult naive trended weakly, memory not at all. The study drew conclusions from cross-sectional statistical analysis, not from following the same donors.

The CDR3 spans 13 residues. J lost 7 bases, V lost 4 bases, and 5 bases had no gene match. Per the germline V gene, CDR1 is WSHSY and CDR2 is SAAADI. A universal primer site came from template switching; cDNA carried unique molecular identifiers. MiXCR was run by TCRdb on the 5' RACE reads, yielding one entry per CDR3 protein. The top ten hold about 0.5% of the sample, which has 500,000 to 650,000 distinct CDR3 sequences, 20% to 25% seen once. The same sample was also studied in work on yellow fever vaccine responses in identical twins.

The sequencing sample was made of CD4+ T cells sorted from blood. This receptor was identified in a woman aged 18-35 years in good health. The V and J genes are TRBV10-2 and TRBJ2-7; 9 bases are shared with TRBD2. The CDR3 DNA follows: TGCGCCAGCAGTGTTGCGGGGGGGCAAGAGCAGTACGTC. It codes for CASSVAGGQEQYV.